This T cell receptor (beta chain) was recovered during a study of T cells in Graves' hyperthyroidism and ophthalmopathy. Study summary: Peripheral blood was acquired at first diagnosis, ahead of any therapy whatsoever. General study results and limits: Most expanded thyroid clonotypes above 0.001 also appeared in blood.

Uncontrolled infection, other autoimmune disease, pregnancy and lactation each barred patients from inclusion. Diagnoses were established using clinical symptoms, serum thyroxine and TRAb, thyroid ultrasound and orbital computed tomography. Amplification of TCR beta CDR3 regions used RNA as the template. First-round RT-PCR targeting the TCR CDR3 was performed with the HTBI primer set. One entry per CDR3 protein, called by TCRdb with MiXCR from the multiplex PCR reads. Of hundreds of thousands of distinct CDR3 sequences listed, 20% to 25% are singletons. This clonotype was observed at least ten times. No antigen is known for it. CDR1 MDHEN and CDR2 SYDVKM come from the germline V gene. The CDR3 contains 15 residues. J was trimmed by 2 bases and V by 4 bases; bases with no gene match: 6.

The source material was blood. The clonotype was recovered from a woman in her 70s with Graves' ophthalmopathy. V gene TRBV28 combines with J gene TRBJ1-1; 8 nucleotides match TRBD1. The CDR3 sequence is CASSSTPGGNTEAFF. The CDR3, as DNA: TGTGCCAGCAGTTCTACGCCAGGGGGCAACACTGAAGCTTTCTTT. Complete variable domain (other parts from reference TRBV28 and TRBJ1-1): DVKVTQSSRYLVKRTGEKVFLECVQDMDHENMFWYRQDPGLGLRLIYFSYDVKMKEKGDIPEGYSVSREKKERFSLILESASTNQTSMYLCASSSTPGGNTEAFFGQGTRLTVV.